The next 18 T cell receptor beta chains were all read from a single sample in a study of blood T cell repertoires in COVID-19. This table comes from immunoSEQ multiplex PCR, and its TCRdb copy is limited to in-frame clones, with some not included. Counted here are about 50,000 clones, 80% to 90% occurring once; the ten biggest clones make up 43%. Sequences were obtained from peripheral blood. The source is an older woman with COVID-19, enrolled during active disease.

In DNA, the CDR3 is TGTGCCAGCTCACCAGTGACTAGCGGATACAATGAGCAGTTCTTC. Its translation is CASSPVTSGYNEQFF. The V gene is TRBV18, the J gene TRBJ2-1; 9 bases map to TRBD2. Germline-derived CDR1 and CDR2 are KGHSH and LQKENI. V lost 2 bases, J lost 4 bases, and 3 bases stayed unmatched. The CDR3 extends over 15 amino acids.

V is TRBV27 and J is TRBJ2-5; 7 bases agree with TRBD1. Germline loops: CDR1 MNHEY, CDR2 SMNVEV (reference sequence). There are 14 residues in the CDR3. The junction had 11 bases not matched to a gene; V was cut back by 6 bases and J by 7 bases. The CDR3 sequence is CASSPGDSPWTQYF. The CDR3 DNA follows: TGTGCCAGCAGCCCCGGGGACAGCCCATGGACCCAGTACTTC.

This sequence joins TRBV27 and TRBJ2-1; D may be TRBD2 (6 bases). The CDR3 consists of 14 residues. Trimming stripped 2 bases from V and 5 bases from J, with 10 bases between. CDR1 MNHEY and CDR2 SMNVEV come from the germline V gene (reference sequence). Here the CDR3 DNA reads TGTGCCAGCAGTTTAAACGGGGGAGACAATGAGCAGTTCTTC. Translation: CASSLNGGDNEQFF.

The chain couples TRBV28 to TRBJ1-1; a weak D match, TRBD1 (5 bases). Trimming took off 6 bases at V and 3 bases at J, with 14 bases between the two ends. The CDR3 consists of 14 residues. Germline V CDR1 and CDR2: MDHEN, SYDVKM. The CDR3 region has the DNA TGTGCCAGCAGCGCCGGGACTTTTGACACTGAAGCTTTCTTT. It yields the protein CASSAGTFDTEAFF.

The genes are TRBV2 and TRBJ1-1; the match to TRBD1 covers 7 bases. Germline loops: CDR1 SNHLY, CDR2 FYNNEI. CDR3 length equals 14 residues. The ends lost 4 bases at V and 5 bases at J; junction bases unmatched: 7. The CDR3, as DNA: TGTGCCAGCAGTGCTAGACAGGGTGGGACTGAAGCTTTCTTT. This encodes CASSARQGGTEAFF.

Here the CDR3 reads CASSQVTDSGEQYF. Written as DNA, the CDR3 is TGCGCCAGCAGCCAGGTGACGGACTCGGGGGAGCAGTACTTC. The V gene is TRBV4-3, the J gene TRBJ2-7; D possibly corresponds to TRBD2 (5 bases). Trimming removed 3 bases at V and 7 bases at J, with 16 bases between. CDR3 size: 14 residues. CDR1 is LGHNA, CDR2 YSLEER, per germline.

CDR3 DNA sequence: TGTGCCATCAGTGAGTCGGTGAGATTGGGCACAGATACGCAGTATTTT. Amino acids: CAISESVRLGTDTQYF. The chain couples TRBV10-3 to TRBJ2-3; D unresolved. Germline V gene data show CDR1 as ENHRY and CDR2 as SYGVKD. Trimming took 0 bases from V and 1 from J, leaving 11 bases between them. This CDR3 is 16 amino acids long.

In this sample, this clone turned up a few times. V usage is TRBV3-1 (or the pseudogene TRBV3-2) and J usage is TRBJ2-7; no reliable D call. V was trimmed by 0 bases and J by 7 bases, leaving 4 bases between them. Germline-derived CDR1 and CDR2 are LGHDT and YNNKEL (reference sequence). CDR3 length equals 11 residues. CDR3 bases: TGTGCCAGCAGCCAAGAACGGGAGCAGTACTTC. It is translated as CASSQEREQYF.

This sequence joins TRBV5-6 and TRBJ1-1; D ambiguous. The CDR3 is made up of 13 amino acids. Trimming took off 2 bases at V and 8 bases at J, with 13 bases between the two ends. Germline V gene sequence: CDR1 SGHDT, CDR2 YYEEEE. The CDR3 loop reads CASSFSWVEEAFF. In DNA, the CDR3 is TGTGCCAGCAGCTTTTCTTGGGTGGAGGAAGCTTTCTTT.

The chain employs TRBV11-3 and TRBJ2-2; 8 bases are a match to TRBD1. Unmatched junction bases numbered 4, after V lost 6 bases and J lost 1 base. Looked up from germline, CDR1 is SGHNT and CDR2 is YENEEA. The CDR3 consists of 15 residues. CDR3 loop: CASSFTGGNTGELFF. The CDR3 DNA reads TGTGCCAGCAGTTTCACAGGGGGGAACACCGGGGAGCTGTTTTTT. Full variable domain (rest looked up from reference TRBV11-3 and TRBJ2-2): EAGVVQSPRYKIIEKKQPVAFWCNPISGHNTLYWYLQNLGQGPELLIRYENEEAVDDSQLPKDRFSAERLKGVDSTLKIQPAELGDSAVYLCASSFTGGNTGELFFGEGSRLTVL.

This clone was counted a few times. The chain has TRBV9 and TRBJ2-6; maybe TRBD2 (5 bases). The germline V gene encodes CDR1 SGDLS and CDR2 YYNGEE. The V end lost 8 bases, the J end lost 4 bases, and 22 bases lay between the germline ends. The CDR3 consists of 17 residues. In nucleotides, the CDR3 is TGTGCCAGTGCCGGTGGGCAGAGGACTCTGGGGGCCAACGTCCTGACTTTC. Translation: CASAGGQRTLGANVLTF.

This clone was seen only once. The genes are TRBV10-2 and TRBJ1-2; TRBD1 matches at 9 bases. Trimming at V came to 6 bases and at J to 4 bases, leaving 6 bases not matched to a gene. Per germline, CDR1 WSHSY and CDR2 SAAADI. CDR3 size: 14 residues. This CDR3 is CASSRTGDSYGYTF. CDR3 nucleotide sequence: TGCGCCAGCAGCAGGACAGGGGACAGCTATGGCTACACCTTC.

The chain joins TRBV7-7 to TRBJ1-3, with 10 nucleotides matching TRBD1. Per germline, CDR1 SSHAT and CDR2 FNYEAQ (reference sequence). V lost 9 bases, J lost 0 bases, and 5 bases stayed unmatched. The CDR3 runs 15 residues. The CDR3 region has the DNA TGTGCCAGACCGGGACAGGGGAACTCTGGAAACACCATATATTTT. It yields the protein CARPGQGNSGNTIYF. Together with reference TRBV7-7 and TRBJ1-3, the CDR3 gives the full variable domain: GAGVSQSPRYKVTKRGQDVTLRCDPISSHATLYWYQQALGQGPEFLTYFNYEAQPDKSGLPSDRFSAERPEGSISTLTIQRTEQRDSAMYRCARPGQGNSGNTIYFGEGSWLTVV.

The rearrangement joins TRBV29-1 to TRBJ1-2; tentatively, D is TRBD1 (6 bases). With 7 bases removed from V and 2 bases from J, the gap between germline ends came to 11 bases. The V gene's germline CDR1 is SQVTM and CDR2 ANQGSEA. CDR3 size: 12 residues. The CDR3 DNA reads TGCAGCGCTGAGCAGGGGAACTATGGCTACACCTTC. Protein product: CSAEQGNYGYTF.

The rearrangement uses TRBV7-2 and TRBJ2-7; the match to TRBD2 covers 7 bases. Trimming cost V 3 bases and J 4 bases; bases outside gene matches: 9. The germline CDR1 and CDR2 sequences are SGHTA and FQGNSA. The CDR3 is made up of 15 amino acids. CDR3 sequence reads: CASSFLEGGPYEQYF. CDR3 DNA sequence: TGTGCCAGCAGCTTTTTGGAGGGAGGGCCGTACGAGCAGTACTTC.

This chain uses TRBV7-8 with TRBJ2-1, with TRBD2 matching 9 bases. V lost 2 bases and J lost 2; bases outside the gene matches: 16. Germline CDR1 and CDR2: SGHVS and FQNEAQ. The CDR3 is made up of 20 amino acids. CDR3 nucleotide sequence: TGTGCCAGCAGCTTAATCAGGGCGGGAGGGCCGTTCTCCGCCTACAATGAGCAGTTCTTC. Amino acid sequence: CASSLIRAGGPFSAYNEQFF.

J is TRBJ1-2 and V is TRBV5-1, with 8 bases identical to TRBD1. The CDR3 runs to 15 residues. V shed 4 bases, J shed 6 bases, and the junction held 11 bases outside the gene matches. Germline-derived CDR1 and CDR2 are SGHRS and YFSETQ. CDR3 coding DNA: TGCGCCAGCAGCCGCGGGACAGGCATGGAGGATGGCTACACCTTC. Translated: CASSRGTGMEDGYTF.

This clone was seen only a few times. The chain joins TRBV28 to TRBJ1-6; D ambiguous. Germline CDR1 is MDHEN and CDR2 is SYDVKM. The germline V and J ends were trimmed by 2 bases and 7 bases, with 9 bases remaining between them. The length of the CDR3 is 14 residues. The CDR3 DNA reads as TGTGCCAGCAGTTTAGCAGGAAACAATTCACCCCTCCACTTT. Protein product: CASSLAGNNSPLHF.